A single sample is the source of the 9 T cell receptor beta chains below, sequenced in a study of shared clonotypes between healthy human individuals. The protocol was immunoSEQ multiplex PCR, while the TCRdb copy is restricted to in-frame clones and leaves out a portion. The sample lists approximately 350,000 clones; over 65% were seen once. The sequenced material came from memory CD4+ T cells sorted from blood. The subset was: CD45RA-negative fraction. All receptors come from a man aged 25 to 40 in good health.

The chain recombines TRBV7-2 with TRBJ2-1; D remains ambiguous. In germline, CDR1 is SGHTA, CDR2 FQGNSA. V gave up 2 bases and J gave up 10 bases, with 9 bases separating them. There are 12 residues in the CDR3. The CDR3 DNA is TGTGCCAGCAGCTTATTTGTAGGGGAGCAGTTCTTC. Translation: CASSLFVGEQFF.

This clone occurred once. The CDR3 nucleotides are TGCGCCAGCAGTAGCGGGACCTCCTACGAGCAGTACTTC. Translating gives CASSSGTSYEQYF. This rearrangement joins TRBV10-2 to TRBJ2-7, with 7 bases lining up with TRBD2. Germline assignment: CDR1 WSHSY and CDR2 SAAADI. After removal of 5 bases from V and 0 bases from J, the junction contained 1 base not matched to a gene. The CDR3 is 13 residues long.

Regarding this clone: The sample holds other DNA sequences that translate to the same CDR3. The CDR3 sequence is CASSDSGSQETQYF. As DNA, the CDR3 is TGTGCCAGCAGTGATTCAGGGTCACAAGAGACCCAGTACTTC. The chain carries TRBV2 and TRBJ2-5, with D maybe TRBD1 (5 bases). The germline V gene encodes CDR1 SNHLY and CDR2 FYNNEI. V was pared by 3 bases and J by 2 bases, with 10 bases between. This CDR3 has 14 residues.

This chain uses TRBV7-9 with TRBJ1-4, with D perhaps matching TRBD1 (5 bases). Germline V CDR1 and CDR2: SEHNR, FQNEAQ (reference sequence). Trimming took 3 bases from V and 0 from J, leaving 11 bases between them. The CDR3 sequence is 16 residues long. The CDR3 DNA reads TGTGCCAGCAGCTTTTCCGGACAAGCAACTAATGAAAAACTGTTTTTT. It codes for CASSFSGQATNEKLFF.

In DNA form, the CDR3 reads TGTGCCAGCAGCCCCCCTGGGAACTCCGCCGGGGGGGAGCAGTTCTTC. It yields the protein CASSPPGNSAGGEQFF. The rearrangement links TRBV5-4 to TRBJ2-1, with TRBD2 matching 7 bases. Germline values: CDR1 SGHNT, CDR2 YYREEE (reference sequence). V was clipped by 4 bases and J by 10 bases; unmatched bases: 17. This CDR3 region has 16 residues. The entire variable domain, with the rest obtained from reference TRBV5-4 and TRBJ2-1, is as follows: ETGVTQSPTHLIKTRGQQVTLRCSSQSGHNTVSWYQQALGQGPQFIFQYYREEENGRGNFPPRFSGLQFPNYSSELNVNALELDDSALYLCASSPPGNSAGGEQFFGPGTRLTVL.

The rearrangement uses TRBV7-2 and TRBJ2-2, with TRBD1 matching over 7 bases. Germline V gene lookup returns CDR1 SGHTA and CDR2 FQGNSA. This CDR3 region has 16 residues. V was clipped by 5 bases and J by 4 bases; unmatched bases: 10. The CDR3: CASSPVGAGGTGELFF. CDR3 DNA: TGTGCCAGCAGCCCCGTCGGGGCAGGGGGCACCGGGGAGCTGTTTTTT.

CDR3 nucleotides: TGTGCCAGTAGTATCCCGGGACTAGCGGGATTGGAGCAGTTCTTC. It specifies CASSIPGLAGLEQFF. This chain joins TRBV19 and TRBJ2-1, with 13 bases identical to TRBD2. J was trimmed by 10 bases and V by 3 bases; bases with no gene match: 6. The CDR3 has 15 residues. The germline V gene encodes CDR1 LNHDA and CDR2 SQIVND (reference sequence).

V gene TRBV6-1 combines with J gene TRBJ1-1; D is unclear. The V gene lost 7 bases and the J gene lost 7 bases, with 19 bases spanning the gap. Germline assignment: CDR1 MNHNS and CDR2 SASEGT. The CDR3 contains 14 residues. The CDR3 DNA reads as TGTGCCAGCATTCTAAATCGGGGATCGGGTGAAGCTTTCTTT. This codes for CASILNRGSGEAFF.

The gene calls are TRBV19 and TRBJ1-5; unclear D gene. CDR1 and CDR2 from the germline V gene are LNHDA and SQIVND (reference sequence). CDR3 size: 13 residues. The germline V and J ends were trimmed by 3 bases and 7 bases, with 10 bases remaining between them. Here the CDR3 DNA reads TGTGCCAGTAGTATTTCAGTTACCCAGCCCCAGCATTTT. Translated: CASSISVTQPQHF.